This TCR beta chain emerged from a study of T cells in Graves' hyperthyroidism and ophthalmopathy. TCR beta CDR3 region amplification was performed from RNA transcripts. During a first-round RT-PCR of the TCR CDR3, the HTBI primer set was used. A single record per CDR3 protein comes from TCRdb applying MiXCR to the multiplex PCR reads. The table includes under 400,000 distinct CDR3 sequences, 15% to 20% detected once. This clonotype was seen at least ten times. The V gene's germline CDR1 is MNHEY and CDR2 SVGAGI. This CDR3 region has 14 residues. Trimming at V came to 0 bases and at J to 4 bases, leaving 0 bases not matched to a gene.

The sequenced sample consisted of blood. The rearrangement uses TRBV6-5 and TRBJ1-2, with TRBD1 identical over 9 bases. This TCR derives from a woman aged 35 to 49 with Graves' ophthalmopathy. The DNA of the CDR3 is TGTGCCAGCAGTTACTCGGACAGGGGCTATGGCTACACCTTC. This gives the protein CASSYSDRGYGYTF.